Below, 31 T cell receptor beta chains from the same sample are listed, as sequenced in a study of identical twins. MiXCR, applied by TCRdb to the 5' RACE reads, yields one record per CDR3 protein. The sample has about 720,000 distinct CDR3 sequences, about 18% seen once; the top ten hold around 13%. This sample was also put to use in a study of T cells expressing NK-cell markers.

The source material was PBMCs. These receptors were taken from a young woman in good health.

The chain employs TRBV20-1 and TRBJ2-3; 9 bases agree with TRBD2. CDR1 is DFQATT, CDR2 SNEGSKA, per germline (reference sequence). This CDR3 is built from 15 residues. V trimming: 5 bases; J trimming: 6 bases; junction bases outside the gene matches: 12. The CDR3 nucleotides are TGCAGTGCTCCCGGGCCAGCGGGGGGCCGTGATACGCAGTATTTT. It is translated as CSAPGPAGGRDTQYF.

This clonotype has only a few counts. The J gene is TRBJ1-2, the V gene TRBV5-6, with 10 bases matching TRBD1. This CDR3 spans 16 amino acids. V dropped 4 bases and J dropped 4; count of bases not matched to a gene: 10. Germline CDR1 reads SGHDT; CDR2 reads YYEEEE. The DNA for the CDR3 is TGTGCCAGCAGCGTAAGACAGGGGGCGATGACCTATGGCTACACCTTC. Its translation: CASSVRQGAMTYGYTF.

The rearrangement links TRBV6-2 or TRBV6-3 to TRBJ2-1; D is possibly TRBD2 (6 bases). The CDR3 sequence is 17 residues long. The V end was cut by 6 bases, the J end by 0 bases, with 18 bases between. CDR1 MNHEY and CDR2 SVGEGT come from the germline V gene. CDR3 DNA: TGTGCCAGCAGCTATCAGGTAGCGGAGGACTCCTACAATGAGCAGTTCTTC. Translated, it gives CASSYQVAEDSYNEQFF.

In this sample, this clonotype turned up a few times. The V gene is TRBV25-1, the J gene TRBJ2-2; D is possibly TRBD1 or TRBD2 (5 bases each). The germline V gene encodes CDR1 MGHDK and CDR2 SYGVNS. The CDR3 covers 15 residues. The V gene lost 8 bases and the J gene lost 1 base, with 14 bases spanning the gap. CDR3 DNA: TGTGCCAGCGGCCGGGACCCCCTGAACACCGGGGAGCTGTTTTTT. Translation gives CASGRDPLNTGELFF.

This clonotype was counted a single time. A much larger clone differs from this one at a single base, so this may be a read error. V is TRBV5-6 and J is TRBJ2-7; D is perhaps TRBD2 (5 bases). In germline, CDR1 is SGHDT, CDR2 YYEEEE. V was clipped by 5 bases and J by 7 bases, with 13 bases between them. The CDR3 extends over 12 amino acids. CDR3 residues: CASSLGGKEQYF. CDR3 in DNA: TGTGCCAGCAGTTTAGGAGGAAAGGAGCAGTACTTC.

The chain uses TRBV5-1 and TRBJ2-1; D call uncertain. V lost 4 bases to trimming and J lost 0 bases, with 14 bases between them. This CDR3 spans 16 amino acids. CDR1 and CDR2 (germline): SGHRS, YFSETQ. The CDR3 bases are TGCGCCAGCAGCCCCTATTTTCTCAGCTCCTACAATGAGCAGTTCTTC. This encodes CASSPYFLSSYNEQFF.

The J gene is TRBJ2-2, the V gene TRBV12-3 or TRBV12-4; no reliable D call. The CDR3 extends over 12 amino acids. The V gene lost 6 bases and the J gene lost 9 bases, with 11 bases spanning the gap. CDR3 region: CASSPEVRELFF. In nucleotides, the CDR3 is TGTGCCAGCAGCCCCGAGGTGCGGGAGCTGTTTTTT.

This clonotype was counted many times. V is TRBV6-1 and J is TRBJ1-1; no clear D. Deletions cut 8 bases from V and 3 bases from J, with 7 bases between. Germline V CDR1 and CDR2: MNHNS, SASEGT. The CDR3 has 11 residues. CDR3 region: CASRTHTEAFF. The CDR3 DNA follows: TGTGCCAGCCGCACGCACACTGAAGCTTTCTTT.

V and J are TRBV30 and TRBJ2-2, with D perhaps TRBD2 (5 bases). Germline V gives CDR1 GTSNPN, CDR2 SVGIG (reference sequence). V was clipped by 1 base and J by 5 bases, with 17 bases between them. The CDR3 length is 16 residues. The CDR3 here is CAWSGGPESWTGELFF. CDR3 sequence (DNA): TGTGCCTGGAGTGGCGGGCCAGAAAGTTGGACCGGGGAGCTGTTTTTT. Full variable domain (missing parts from reference TRBV30 and TRBJ2-2): SQTIHQWPATLVQPVGSPLSLECTVEGTSNPNLYWYRQAAGRGLQLLFYSVGIGQISSEVPQNLSASRPQDRQFILSSKKLLLSDSGFYLCAWSGGPESWTGELFFGEGSRLTVL.

This clonotype has a handful of counts. The V gene is TRBV12-3 or TRBV12-4, the J gene TRBJ2-7; 8 positions agree with TRBD1. V shed 6 bases and J 7 bases; nucleotides not matched to a gene: 8. The length of the CDR3 is 13 residues. This CDR3 is CASRPGGVSEQYF. The CDR3, as DNA: TGTGCCAGCAGACCAGGGGGCGTGAGTGAGCAGTACTTC.

There are a few counts of this clonotype. The chain is built from TRBV6-1 and TRBJ1-6; unclear D gene. Germline V lookup: CDR1 MNHNS, CDR2 SASEGT. Between the trimmed V and J ends, which lost 4 bases and 7 bases, there was a span of 14 bases. The CDR3 length is 15 residues. The DNA of the CDR3 is TGTGCCAGCAGTGTCGCTTGGAGTGCCAATTCACCCCTCCACTTT. Residues: CASSVAWSANSPLHF.

This chain joins TRBV29-1 and TRBJ2-1, with 12 positions matching TRBD2. V lost 7 bases, J lost 5 bases, and 6 bases stayed unmatched. Germline V gene data show CDR1 as SQVTM and CDR2 as ANQGSEA. This CDR3 region has 14 residues. CDR3 nucleotide sequence: TGCAGCGGCCAGACTAGCGGGGGCAACAATGAGCAGTTCTTC. It specifies CSGQTSGGNNEQFF.

As concerns this clonotype: At one boundary the junction diverges from the germline segment, which might be a read error. The chain combines TRBV12-3 or TRBV12-4 with TRBJ2-3; the match to TRBD2 covers 10 bases. CDR3 length: 14 amino acids. In DNA, the CDR3 is TGTGCCAGCAGTCCATCTCCGAATAGCGGGAGGTCGGATTTT. It translates to CASSPSPNSGRSDF.

The chain couples TRBV20-1 to TRBJ2-1; 7 bases agree with TRBD2. J gave up 2 bases and V 7 bases, and 14 bases lay outside the gene matches. In germline, CDR1 is DFQATT, CDR2 SNEGSKA (reference sequence). This CDR3 spans 16 amino acids. The CDR3 DNA reads TGCAGTGGGAGCGGGACCGACCTAGGGACCTACAATGAGCAGTTCTTC. Residues: CSGSGTDLGTYNEQFF.

The rearrangement links TRBV7-9 to TRBJ2-7, with 9 bases that match TRBD1. The CDR3 has 16 residues. Germline CDR1 is SEHNR and CDR2 is FQNEAQ (reference sequence). The V segment lost 5 bases and the J segment 2 bases; nucleotides outside the gene matches: 10. As DNA, the CDR3 is TGTGCCAGCAGCCATCCCCGGGACAGGGAGACCTACGAGCAGTACTTC. As protein: CASSHPRDRETYEQYF.

The chain uses TRBV20-1 and TRBJ2-3; D not certain. Per germline, CDR1 DFQATT and CDR2 SNEGSKA (reference sequence). The V end was cut by 1 base, the J end by 6 bases, with 14 bases between. CDR3 size: 14 residues. CDR3 coding DNA: TGCAGTGCTAGAGCCCTCCACAACCGGGATACGCAGTATTTT. This encodes CSARALHNRDTQYF.

This clonotype was detected a few times. V and J are TRBV20-1 and TRBJ2-3, with D possibly matching TRBD2 (6 bases). The ends were cut back, 3 bases at V and 0 bases at J, with 13 bases in the middle. The germline CDR1 and CDR2 sequences are DFQATT and SNEGSKA (reference sequence). The CDR3 is made up of 15 amino acids. In DNA, the CDR3 is TGCAGTGCTAGGAGGGCGGGACTCAGCACAGATACGCAGTATTTT. It translates to CSARRAGLSTDTQYF.

The chain recombines TRBV9 with TRBJ1-2; 9 nucleotides agree with TRBD1. The CDR3 runs 15 residues. J lost 9 bases, V lost 0 bases, and 9 bases had no gene match. The germline V gene has CDR1 SGDLS and CDR2 YYNGEE. The CDR3: CASSVADRGIVSYTF. DNA for the CDR3: TGTGCCAGCAGCGTAGCTGACAGGGGGATTGTTAGCTACACCTTC.

This clonotype was recorded at least ten times. The chain joins TRBV12-3 or TRBV12-4 to TRBJ1-2, with a possible D match to TRBD1 (6 bases). There are 10 residues in the CDR3. Here the CDR3 DNA reads TGTGCTACTAATACAGGGGGCTACACCTTC. Its protein product is CATNTGGYTF.

This clonotype has more than one count but fewer than ten. V is TRBV2 and J is TRBJ2-5, with a weak D call TRBD2 (6 bases). V gave up 4 bases and J gave up 1 base, with 7 bases separating them. CDR1 SNHLY and CDR2 FYNNEI come from the germline V gene. The CDR3 length is 13 residues. The CDR3 here is CASSGGAQETQYF. CDR3 nucleotides: TGTGCCAGCAGTGGCGGGGCCCAAGAGACCCAGTACTTC.

This clonotype was seen repeatedly, ten times or more. In DNA form, the CDR3 reads TGCAGCGTCATGGGACTAGCGGGAGGTATGGAGACCCAGTACTTC. Its protein product is CSVMGLAGGMETQYF. The chain employs TRBV29-1 and TRBJ2-5; 15 bases agree with TRBD2. The germline V gene encodes CDR1 SQVTM and CDR2 ANQGSEA. Trimming removed 6 bases from V and 5 bases from J; junction bases left unmatched: 7. The CDR3 is 15 amino acids.

The table lists this clonotype with a few counts. CDR3 sequence: CASSSPGQGGGEQYF. The CDR3 DNA sequence: TGTGCCAGCAGCTCCCCCGGGCAGGGAGGCGGCGAGCAGTACTTC. This chain connects TRBV7-6 to TRBJ2-7, with D possibly matching TRBD2 (6 bases). The germline CDR1 and CDR2 sequences are SGHVS and FNYEAQ. The V gene lost 4 bases and the J gene lost 6 bases, with 19 bases spanning the gap. This CDR3 comprises 15 residues.

This clonotype was found a few times. The V call is TRBV5-8, the J call TRBJ1-2; D unresolved. V was shortened by 4 bases and J by 2 bases, with 12 bases between the two germline ends. Germline CDR1 is SGHTS and CDR2 is YDEGEE. The CDR3 loop spans 14 amino acids. CDR3 in DNA: TGTGCCAGCAGCCCCACGATGGTCAACTATGGCTACACCTTC. It translates to CASSPTMVNYGYTF.

This clonotype was recorded many times. J is TRBJ2-1 and V is TRBV12-3 or TRBV12-4; a possible D gene is TRBD2 (5 bases). The CDR3 has 13 residues. Trimming took 4 bases from V and 8 from J, leaving 12 bases between them. CDR3 sequence: CASSSRETDEQFF. Here the CDR3 DNA reads TGTGCCAGCAGTTCCCGGGAAACCGATGAGCAGTTCTTC.

The chain recombines TRBV4-1 with TRBJ2-1; 12 nucleotides match TRBD2. The ends lost 0 bases at V and 8 bases at J; junction bases unmatched: 8. Looked up from germline, CDR1 is MGHRA and CDR2 is YSYEKL. The CDR3 is 17 residues long. The CDR3 sequence is CASSQEFGTSGRHEQFF. CDR3 DNA sequence: TGCGCCAGCAGCCAAGAGTTCGGGACTAGCGGGCGGCATGAGCAGTTCTTC.

This clonotype has more than one count but fewer than ten. The rearrangement joins TRBV10-1 to TRBJ2-7; D is tentatively TRBD1 or TRBD2 (5 bases each). This CDR3 spans 15 amino acids. Germline assignment: CDR1 WNHNN and CDR2 SYGVQD (reference sequence). V was shortened by 3 bases and J by 0 bases, with 12 bases between the two germline ends. This chain's CDR3 is CASSESGGTSYEQYF. Written as DNA, the CDR3 is TGCGCCAGCAGTGAATCAGGTGGGACCTCCTACGAGCAGTACTTC.

The gene calls are TRBV9 and TRBJ1-2; the D gene is possibly TRBD1 (5 bases). This CDR3 contains 17 residues. The V end was cut by 7 bases, the J end by 1 base, with 23 bases between. Germline-derived CDR1 and CDR2 are SGDLS and YYNGEE. CDR3 amino acids: CASGDPNTGFGNYGYTF. The CDR3 bases are TGTGCCAGCGGCGACCCGAACACAGGTTTCGGTAACTATGGCTACACCTTC.

J is TRBJ2-1 and V is TRBV7-9, with D maybe TRBD1 (6 bases). Trimming pared 5 bases from V and 7 bases from J, leaving 15 bases between. Per the germline V gene, CDR1 is SEHNR and CDR2 is FQNEAQ (reference sequence). The CDR3 contains 14 residues. CDR3 in amino acids: CASSPSLQGNEQFF. The CDR3 bases are TGTGCCAGCAGCCCTAGCCTTCAGGGGAATGAGCAGTTCTTC.

The rearrangement links TRBV7-2 to TRBJ1-1; D uncertain. V was pared by 5 bases and J by 3 bases, with 16 bases between. Per germline, CDR1 SGHTA and CDR2 FQGNSA. This CDR3 contains 15 residues. The CDR3 region has the DNA TGTGCCAGCAGCGTCAGTCCGTCGAGTGACACTGAAGCTTTCTTT. It specifies CASSVSPSSDTEAFF.

This chain joins TRBV11-2 and TRBJ2-1; D is undetermined. This CDR3 has 13 residues. The V gene lost 4 bases and the J gene lost 8 bases, with 12 bases spanning the gap. Germline CDR1 is SGHAT and CDR2 is FQNNGV. The CDR3 bases are TGTGCCAGCAGCTCTTATCATGGGGATGAGCAGTTCTTC. This codes for CASSSYHGDEQFF.

This rearrangement joins TRBV29-1 to TRBJ2-7; perhaps TRBD2 as D (7 bases). This CDR3 is 15 amino acids long. Germline assignment: CDR1 SQVTM and CDR2 ANQGSEA. V was shortened by 1 base and J by 2 bases, with 15 bases between the two germline ends. The chain's CDR3 is CSVEGGGITTYEQYF. CDR3 in DNA: TGCAGCGTTGAAGGCGGGGGCATCACGACCTACGAGCAGTACTTC.